This T cell receptor beta chain is from a study of CXCR3-negative and CXCR3-positive naive CD8 T cells. Study information: The TRB read total, about 135 million, broke down to about 1.5 +/- 0.3 million reads per library. Regarding the study as a whole: TRBV-TRBJ usage matched between naive CXCR3-negative and CXCR3-positive cells but not between memory cells. In both naive subsets diversity was comparably high, whereas memory CD8+ cells showed much lower diversity.

Germline-derived CDR1 and CDR2 are SQVTM and ANQGSEA. This CDR3 spans 14 amino acids. The study made its TRB cDNA libraries by 5' RACE, adding UMI labels. TCRdb re-called the 5' RACE reads and catalogs CDR3 proteins one per entry, DNA excluded. The sample holds 43,000 or so distinct CDR3 sequences. With respect to this clonotype: The antigen is unknown.

This chain links TRBV29-1 with TRBJ1-1. The sequence was collected from a human donor in good health. Some clones in this sample may be carry-over from other donors' samples. Sequencing used memory CD8+ T cells from blood. The CDR3 reads CSVRLSLGEAEAFF. Using reference TRBV29-1 and TRBJ1-1 for the parts outside the CDR3, the full variable domain is SAVISQKPSRDICQRGTSLTIQCQVDSQVTMMFWYRQQPGQSLTLIATANQGSEATYESGFVIDKFPISRPNLTFSTLTVSNMSPEDSSIYLCSVRLSLGEAEAFFGQGTRLTVV.